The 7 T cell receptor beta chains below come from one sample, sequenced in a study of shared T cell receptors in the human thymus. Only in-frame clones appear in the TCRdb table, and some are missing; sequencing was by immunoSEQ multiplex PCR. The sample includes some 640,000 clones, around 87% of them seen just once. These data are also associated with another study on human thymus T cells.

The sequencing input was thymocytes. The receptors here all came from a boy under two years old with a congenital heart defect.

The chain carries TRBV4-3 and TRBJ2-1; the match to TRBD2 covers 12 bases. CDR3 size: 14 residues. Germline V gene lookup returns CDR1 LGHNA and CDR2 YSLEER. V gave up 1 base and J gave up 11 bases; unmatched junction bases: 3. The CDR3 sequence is CASSQGTSGTQQFF. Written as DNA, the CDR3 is TGCGCCAGCAGCCAAGGGACTAGCGGGACCCAGCAGTTCTTC.

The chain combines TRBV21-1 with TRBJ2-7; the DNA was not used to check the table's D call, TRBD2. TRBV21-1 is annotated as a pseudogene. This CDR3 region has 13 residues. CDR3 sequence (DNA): TGTGCCAGCAGACTAGCGGGCTCCTACGAGCAGTACTTC. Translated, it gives CASRLAGSYEQYF.

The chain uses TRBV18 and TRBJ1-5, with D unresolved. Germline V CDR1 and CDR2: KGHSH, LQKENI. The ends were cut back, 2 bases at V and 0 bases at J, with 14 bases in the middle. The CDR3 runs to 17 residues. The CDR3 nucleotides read TGTGCCAGCTCACCAGAGGGTCGGGATCATAGCAATCAGCCCCAGCATTTT. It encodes CASSPEGRDHSNQPQHF.

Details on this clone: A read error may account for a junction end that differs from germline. The chain's CDR3 is CASSLGSGYNEQFF. DNA of the CDR3: TGTGCTAGCAGCTTGGGAAGCGGCTACAATGAGCAGTTCTTC. This chain links TRBV7-7 with TRBJ2-1, with D possibly TRBD2 on 5 matching bases. CDR3 size: 14 residues. CDR1 is SSHAT, CDR2 FNYEAQ, per germline (reference sequence).

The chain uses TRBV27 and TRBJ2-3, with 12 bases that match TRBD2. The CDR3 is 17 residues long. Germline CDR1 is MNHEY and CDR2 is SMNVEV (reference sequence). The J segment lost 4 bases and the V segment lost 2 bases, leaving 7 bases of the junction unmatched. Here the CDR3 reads CASSLGSSGRGADTQYF. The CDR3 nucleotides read TGTGCCAGCAGTTTAGGCTCTAGCGGGAGGGGCGCAGATACGCAGTATTTT.

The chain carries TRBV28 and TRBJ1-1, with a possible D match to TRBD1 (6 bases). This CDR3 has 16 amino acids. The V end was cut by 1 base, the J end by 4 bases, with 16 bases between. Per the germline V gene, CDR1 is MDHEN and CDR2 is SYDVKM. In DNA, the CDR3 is TGTGCCAGCAGTTTATCCCAACAGGGAGAAGGCACTGAAGCTTTCTTT. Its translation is CASSLSQQGEGTEAFF.

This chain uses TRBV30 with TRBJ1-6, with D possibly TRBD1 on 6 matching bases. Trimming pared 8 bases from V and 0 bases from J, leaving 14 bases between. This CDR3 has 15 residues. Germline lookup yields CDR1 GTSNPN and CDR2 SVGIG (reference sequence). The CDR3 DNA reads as TGTGCCAACCAGGACAGTAGCTCCTATAATTCACCCCTCCACTTT. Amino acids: CANQDSSSYNSPLHF.